The 16 T cell receptor beta chains below come from one sample, sequenced in a study of T cells in women clearing cervical HPV infection. Data came from immunoSEQ multiplex PCR; TCRdb stores just in-frame clones and leaves some out. The data show 25,000 to 30,000 clones, and the top ten clones hold roughly 2.8%. Sequenced: blood buffy coat. These receptor sequences come from a woman aged 18 to 69 with a cervical HPV16 infection that either progressed to CIN3+ or cleared (not recorded which).

As to this clone: Coverage ceases 3 residues before the CDR3 finishes, and the germline J gene fills in the end. This chain joins TRBV7-2 and TRBJ2-3; weak D call: TRBD2 (5 bases). Trimming took off 3 bases at V and 2 bases at J, with 9 bases between the two ends. Germline V CDR1 and CDR2: SGHTA, FQGNSA. The length of the CDR3 is 14 residues. Incomplete CDR3 DNA: TGTGCCAGCAGCTTCGGACTCAACACAGATACG. Its translation is CASSFGLNTDT. The full CDR3 is CASSFGLNTDTQYF.

The covered CDR3 bases are TGCAGCGGAACGACTAGTGAG. Translating gives CSGTTSE. The full CDR3 sequence reads CSGTTSEQFF. The gene calls are TRBV29-1 and TRBJ2-1; perhaps TRBD2 as D (6 bases). Read coverage stops 3 residues before the CDR3 terminus; the germline J gene supplies the remainder. The V gene lost 7 bases and the J gene lost 9 bases, with 10 bases spanning the gap. Per the germline V gene, CDR1 is SQVTM and CDR2 is ANQGSEA. This CDR3 is built from 10 residues.

As to this clone: The sequenced fragment ends 3 residues before the CDR3 boundary, so the rest is inferred from the germline J gene. The chain links TRBV5-5 to TRBJ1-2; D gene unclear. CDR1 SGHKS and CDR2 YYEKEE come from the germline V gene (reference sequence). Between the trimmed V and J ends, which lost 0 bases and 2 bases, there was a span of 11 bases. The CDR3 has 15 residues. The covered CDR3 bases are TGTGCCAGCAGCTTGGATCGCGCGACAAACTATGGC. Protein: CASSLDRATNYG. In full, the CDR3 reads CASSLDRATNYGYTF.

CDR3 region: CASERLAGSNTGELFF. Partial CDR3 DNA: TGTGCCAGCGAACGACTAGCGGGATCGAACACCGGGGAG. This chain uses TRBV2 with TRBJ2-2; 11 positions match TRBD2. The read ends 3 residues early relative to the CDR3; the germline J gene fills the gap. This CDR3 comprises 16 residues. The germline CDR1 and CDR2 sequences are SNHLY and FYNNEI. Losses at the gene ends were 8 bases for V and 0 bases for J; bases not matched to a gene: 5.

This clone shows up as medium-sized (0.01 to 0.1%) by frequency. The read terminates 3 residues ahead of where the CDR3 ends, so the germline J gene completes it. The V call is TRBV18, the J call TRBJ1-4; 8 bases are shared with TRBD1. Germline assignment: CDR1 KGHSH and CDR2 LQKENI. This CDR3 contains 15 residues. The CDR3 DNA, read in part, is TGTGCCAGCTCACAAATACGAGGACAGGGAAGGGAA. This gives the protein CASSQIRGQGRE. The full CDR3 protein is CASSQIRGQGRELFF.

On this clone itself: Coverage ceases 3 residues before the CDR3 finishes, and the germline J gene fills in the end. V is TRBV6-4 and J is TRBJ2-2; 10 nucleotides agree with TRBD1. The CDR3 runs 13 residues. The ends lost 10 bases at V and 6 bases at J; junction bases unmatched: 5. Germline lookup yields CDR1 MRHNA and CDR2 SNTAGT. Here the CDR3 reads CATGTGVAGELFF. The sequenced CDR3 bases are TGTGCCACCGGGACAGGGGTGGCCGGGGAG.

A word on this clone: The CDR3 end lies 3 residues beyond the end of the read and is filled in from the germline J gene. The gene calls are TRBV30 and TRBJ1-1, with D perhaps matching TRBD1 (6 bases). The CDR3 sequence is 13 residues long. CDR1 GTSNPN and CDR2 SVGIG come from the germline V gene (reference sequence). Trimming took off 3 bases at V and 3 bases at J, with 11 bases between the two ends. The covered CDR3 bases are TGTGCCTGGAGCACAGGGATGGACACTGAA. It specifies CAWSTGMDTE. The full CDR3 protein reads CAWSTGMDTEAFF.

As regards this clone: The DNA ends 3 residues before the CDR3 does, and the rest of the CDR3 is filled in from the germline J gene. The rearrangement uses TRBV18 and TRBJ2-5, with TRBD2 identical over 11 bases. With 5 bases clipped from V and 2 bases from J, the junction kept 4 bases outside the gene matches. The CDR3 totals 15 residues. The germline V gene encodes CDR1 KGHSH and CDR2 LQKENI. Incomplete CDR3 DNA: TGTGCCAGCTCAACGACTAGCGGGGCACAAGAGACC. Protein sequence: CASSTTSGAQET. The CDR3 as a whole reads CASSTTSGAQETQYF.

As for this clone: Read data end 3 residues before the CDR3 end; the end is taken from the germline J gene. The chain employs TRBV7-2 and TRBJ1-1; D is unclear. The length of the CDR3 is 11 residues. Trimming removed 5 bases from V and 3 bases from J, with 4 bases in between. In germline, CDR1 is SGHTA, CDR2 FQGNSA. Partial CDR3 DNA: TGTGCCAGCAGCCCGTACACTGAA. The encoded protein is CASSPYTE. In full, the CDR3 is CASSPYTEAFF.

Concerning this clone itself: The read finishes 3 residues shy of the CDR3 end, and the germline J gene is used to complete it. The gene calls are TRBV30 and TRBJ1-2; tentatively, D is TRBD1 (6 bases). The CDR3 loop spans 13 amino acids. Germline V gives CDR1 GTSNPN, CDR2 SVGIG (reference sequence). V lost 3 bases and J lost 7, with 15 bases in between. The sequenced part of the CDR3 DNA is TGTGCCTGGAGAAAAAAGGGGGTAGGTGGC. This translates into CAWRKKGVGG. The CDR3 reads in full as CAWRKKGVGGYTF.

As regards this clone: The read ends 3 residues early relative to the CDR3; the germline J gene fills the gap. The V gene is TRBV5-1, the J gene TRBJ2-7, with a tentative D call TRBD2 (5 bases). Trimming took 0 bases from V and 6 from J, leaving 13 bases between them. Per germline, CDR1 SGHRS and CDR2 YFSETQ. CDR3 size: 14 residues. Partial CDR3 DNA: TGCGCCAGCAGCTTGGAGAGGGCCACCCGCGAG. It encodes CASSLERATRE. The entire CDR3 protein is CASSLERATREQYF.

Concerning this clone: The read halts 3 residues ahead of the CDR3 end, with the missing end drawn from the germline J gene. The rearrangement links TRBV20-1 to TRBJ2-5, with 12 bases lining up with TRBD2. The CDR3 is made up of 14 amino acids. V lost 6 bases, J lost 1 base, and 3 bases stayed unmatched. Germline loops: CDR1 DFQATT, CDR2 SNEGSKA (reference sequence). CDR3 DNA, as far as it was read: TGCAGTGCCAGACTAGCGGGGGCCCAAGAGACC. Protein sequence: CSARLAGAQET. The complete CDR3 sequence is CSARLAGAQETQYF.

On this clone itself: The CDR3 extends 3 residues past the end of the read, so its final part is completed from the germline J gene. The chain has TRBV7-2 and TRBJ2-3, with 8 bases identical to TRBD2. The length of the CDR3 is 15 residues. Germline CDR1 reads SGHTA; CDR2 reads FQGNSA. With 3 bases clipped from V and 1 base from J, the junction kept 3 bases outside the gene matches. The CDR3 bases that were read are TGTGCCAGCAGCTTCAGGCGGGAGGGCACAGATACG. Encoded protein: CASSFRREGTDT. The CDR3 in full is CASSFRREGTDTQYF.

A remark on this clone: The read finishes 3 residues shy of the CDR3 end, and the germline J gene is used to complete it. The J gene is TRBJ1-4, the V gene TRBV5-1, with 9 bases fitting TRBD1. V gave up 0 bases and J gave up 6 bases; unmatched junction bases: 3. There are 15 residues in the CDR3. In germline, CDR1 is SGHRS, CDR2 YFSETQ. The CDR3 DNA, read in part, is TGCGCCAGCAGCTTGGGGGACAGGGACCATGAAAAA. This encodes CASSLGDRDHEK. The whole CDR3 sequence is CASSLGDRDHEKLFF.

Worth noting for this clone: With the read ending 3 residues before the CDR3 end, the germline J gene is used to fill in that end. The V and J genes are TRBV23-1 and TRBJ2-2, with TRBD2 matching over 7 bases. TRBV23-1 is an ORF for which the function is uncertain. The CDR3 has 16 amino acids. The ends lost 2 bases at V and 1 base at J; junction bases unmatched: 4. The CDR3 sequence is CASSQRAGENTGELFF. The CDR3 bases that were read are TGCGCCAGCAGTCAACGGGCGGGAGAGAACACCGGGGAG.

Notes on this clone: The read comes to an end 3 residues before the CDR3 does, leaving the germline J gene to fill in the end. The chain has TRBV2 and TRBJ2-7; D is perhaps TRBD1 (6 bases). The CDR3 sequence is 15 residues long. Germline V lookup: CDR1 SNHLY, CDR2 FYNNEI. Trimming took off 7 bases at V and 1 base at J, with 17 bases between the two ends. Incomplete CDR3 DNA: TGTGCCAGCACCGCAGGGGACGGCTTGTCCTACGAG. Amino acid sequence: CASTAGDGLSYE. In full, the CDR3 is CASTAGDGLSYEQYF. The full variable domain, its missing parts supplied by reference TRBV2 and TRBJ2-7, is EPEVTQTPSHQVTQMGQEVILRCVPISNHLYFYWYRQILGQKVEFLVSFYNNEISEKSEIFDDQFSVERPDGSNFTLKIRSTKLEDSAMYFCASTAGDGLSYEQYFGPGTRLTVT.